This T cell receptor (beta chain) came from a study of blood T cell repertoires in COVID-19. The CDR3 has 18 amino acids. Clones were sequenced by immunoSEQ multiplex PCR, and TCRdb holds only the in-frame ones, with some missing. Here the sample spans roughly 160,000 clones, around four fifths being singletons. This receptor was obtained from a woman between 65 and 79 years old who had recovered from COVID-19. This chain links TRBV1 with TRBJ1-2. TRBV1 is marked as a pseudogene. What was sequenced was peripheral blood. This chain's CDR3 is CTSSQEGSGREWAYGYTF. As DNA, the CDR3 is TGCACCAGCAGCCAAGAGGGGTCAGGGAGGGAGTGGGCCTATGGCTACACCTTC.